Described below is a single T cell receptor (beta chain) sequence and its context. Antigen unknown. One end of the junction varies from germline; a read error may be responsible. Measured with immunoSEQ multiplex PCR; TCRdb has only the in-frame clones, and not every one. Among some 92,000 clones listed, 75% to 80% were seen once. The sample originates from a study of cytotoxic CD8 clonotypes in ibrutinib-treated CLL. Regarding the study as a whole: Elevated clonality accompanied ibrutinib response, with a return toward baseline values at progression.

This CDR3 has 16 amino acids. Germline CDR1 SGHRS, CDR2 YFSETQ. The V and J genes are TRBV5-1 and TRBJ2-7, with D maybe TRBD1 (7 bases). The source is a human donor with chronic lymphocytic leukemia. The sample consisted of PBMCs, taken after 24 months of ibrutinib treatment. The CDR3 nucleotides are TGCGCCAGCGGCTTGGAGGGGGCCCTTAATATCTACGAGCAGTACTTC. It encodes CASGLEGALNIYEQYF.